A selection of T cell receptor beta chains follows, all from one sample in a study of cytomegalovirus exposure and HLA in healthy donors. Some clones are missing from TCRdb's copy, which holds only in-frame ones; the method was immunoSEQ multiplex PCR. The top ten clones hold 1.5% of a sample with around 130,000 clones, 66% of them seen once. The sequenced sample consisted of PBMCs. All receptors derive from a man in his late teens or twenties in good health and CMV-seronegative. The CDR3 runs from the conserved cysteine through the conserved F or W. D genes are given only for firm matches. Clone size, where shown, is once, few, many, or a class for clones that have expanded.

v_call	d_call	clone_size	j_call	cdr3_aa	cdr3_nt
TRBV6-5	TRBD1	NA	TRBJ2-3	CASSYLGQGGYTQYF	TGTGCCAGCAGTTACCTGGGACAGGGGGGATATACGCAGTATTTT
TRBV7-8	TRBD2	NA	TRBJ2-1	CASSWATSGGAQGAYDEQFF	TGTGCCAGCAGCTGGGCGACTAGCGGGGGGGCACAGGGGGCCTACGATGAGCAGTTCTTC
TRBV7-9	NA	NA	TRBJ2-2	CASSLPNTGELFF	TGTGCCAGCAGCTTACCTAACACCGGGGAGCTGTTTTTT
TRBV5-4	NA	NA	TRBJ1-4	CASSLKQGSSEKLFF	TGTGCCAGCAGCTTGAAGCAGGGGAGTAGTGAAAAACTGTTTTTT
TRBV27	NA	NA	TRBJ2-1	CASSFWSPRGANEQFF	TGTGCCAGCAGTTTTTGGTCCCCCCGGGGGGCGAATGAGCAGTTCTTC
TRBV5-1	NA	NA	TRBJ2-1	CASSLNTHNEQFF	TGCGCCAGCAGCTTGAACACGCACAATGAGCAGTTCTTC
TRBV30	TRBD2	NA	TRBJ2-5	CAWSVIAGGLGETQYF	TGTGCCTGGAGTGTAATAGCGGGGGGGCTTGGTGAGACCCAGTACTTC
TRBV6-5	TRBD1	NA	TRBJ2-7	CASSWTGGSYEQYF	TGTGCCAGCAGTTGGACAGGGGGCTCCTACGAGCAGTACTTC
TRBV30	NA	NA	TRBJ1-1	CAWSPDGGEAFF	TGTGCCTGGAGCCCAGACGGGGGGGAAGCTTTCTTT
TRBV7-2	NA	NA	TRBJ1-5	CASTLSPGGNQPQHF	TGTGCCAGCACCCTATCCCCGGGGGGCAATCAGCCCCAGCATTTT
TRBV5-1	NA	NA	TRBJ2-7	CASSPGGDYEQYF	TGCGCCAGCAGCCCGGGGGGCGACTACGAGCAGTACTTC
TRBV25-1	TRBD1	once	TRBJ1-6	CASSETGGNSPLHF	TGTGCCAGCAGTGAAACAGGGGGGAATTCACCCCTCCACTTT
TRBV18	NA	NA	TRBJ2-1	CASSETGGNEQFF	TGTGCCAGCTCAGAAACGGGTGGCAATGAGCAGTTCTTC
TRBV5-4	TRBD2	NA	TRBJ2-3	CASRSGGSTDTQYF	TGTGCCAGCAGGAGCGGGGGGAGCACAGATACGCAGTATTTT
TRBV30	TRBD1	NA	TRBJ1-2	CAWSVQGARGYTF	TGTGCCTGGAGTGTCCAGGGGGCGCGGGGCTACACCTTC
TRBV6-5	NA	NA	TRBJ1-2	CASSYTEGTVYGYTF	TGTGCCAGCAGTTACACAGAAGGAACCGTCTATGGCTACACCTTC
TRBV19	NA	NA	TRBJ1-1	CASSIAPGWNTEAFF	TGTGCCAGTAGTATAGCTCCAGGTTGGAACACTGAAGCTTTCTTT
TRBV11-2	TRBD1	NA	TRBJ2-7	CASSLEPTGQGTIYEQYF	TGTGCCAGCAGCTTAGAGCCAACGGGACAGGGGACGATCTACGAGCAGTACTTC
TRBV6-1	TRBD1	NA	TRBJ1-1	CASSETGGRGGNTEAFF	TGTGCCAGCAGTGAGACAGGGGGGCGAGGGGGAAACACTGAAGCTTTCTTT
TRBV19	NA	NA	TRBJ1-5	CASSMYSRDQPQHF	TGTGCCAGTAGTATGTACAGCAGAGATCAGCCCCAGCATTTT